These T cell receptor beta chains were read from a single sample in a study of blood T cell repertoires in COVID-19. The repertoire was sequenced with immunoSEQ multiplex PCR; TCRdb's copy has only in-frame clones and lacks some. The profile shows more than 110,000 clones, approximately 90% of them singletons. Sequencing was performed on peripheral blood. The receptors were sampled from an elderly woman with acute or convalescent COVID-19. Each CDR3 is given with its conserved first and last residue. The D gene is left open where the match is weak. Only some rows state a clone size, as once, few, many or a class for expanded clones.

d_gene	abundance	v_gene	j_gene	CDR3aa	CDR3nt
.	once	TRBV2	TRBJ2-2	CASSEGGIPGGELFF	TGTGCCAGCAGTGAAGGAGGAATCCCCGGGGGGGAGCTGTTTTTT
.	.	TRBV4-1	TRBJ1-1	CASSQVLQGTEAFF	TGCGCCAGCAGCCAAGTTTTACAGGGAACTGAAGCTTTCTTT
.	.	TRBV2	TRBJ1-4	CASSERWGGGEKLFF	TGTGCCAGCAGTGAAAGGTGGGGGGGTGGTGAAAAACTGTTTTTT
TRBD1	.	TRBV15	TRBJ1-6	CATSRDLGTGSSPLHF	TGTGCCACCAGCAGAGACCTCGGGACAGGGAGTTCACCCCTCCACTTT
.	.	TRBV2	TRBJ2-1	CASIPDLSYNEQFF	TGTGCCAGCATTCCCGACTTGTCCTACAATGAGCAGTTCTTC
.	.	TRBV7-8	TRBJ1-1	CASSLVVNTEAFF	TGTGCCAGCAGCTTAGTAGTGAACACTGAAGCTTTCTTT
.	.	TRBV3-1/TRBV3-2	TRBJ2-7	CASSRAGDHNPYEQYF	TGTGCCAGCAGCCGAGCAGGGGACCACAACCCCTACGAGCAGTACTTC
TRBD1	.	TRBV5-1	TRBJ1-2	CASSLTRGNGYTF	TGCGCCAGCAGCTTGACCAGGGGGAATGGCTACACCTTC
TRBD1	.	TRBV27	TRBJ2-7	CASRSPGQVPYEQYF	TGTGCCAGCAGGTCGCCGGGACAGGTGCCCTACGAGCAGTACTTC
.	.	TRBV12-3/TRBV12-4	TRBJ2-5	CASNKQGAETQYF	TGTGCCAGCAACAAACAGGGAGCAGAGACCCAGTACTTC
TRBD1	.	TRBV9	TRBJ1-2	CASCLGTGRINGYTF	TGTGCCAGCTGTCTGGGGACAGGGAGGATAAATGGCTACACCTTC
TRBD2	.	TRBV7-2	TRBJ2-1	CASSLAGGGGYNEQFF	TGTGCCAGCAGCTTAGCTGGCGGGGGGGGATACAATGAGCAGTTCTTC
.	.	TRBV13	TRBJ2-3	CASSFILGGSTDTQYF	TGTGCCAGCAGCTTTATTCTCGGGGGTAGCACAGATACGCAGTATTTT
TRBD1	.	TRBV9	TRBJ2-3	CASSVDQGAYTDTQYF	TGTGCCAGCAGCGTAGATCAGGGGGCTTATACAGATACGCAGTATTTT
TRBD1	.	TRBV4-1	TRBJ1-1	CASSRGQMNTEAFF	TGCGCCAGCAGCCGGGGACAGATGAACACTGAAGCTTTCTTT
TRBD2	.	TRBV4-2	TRBJ2-1	CASSQDRSGGYNEQFF	TGTGCCAGCAGCCAAGATAGAAGCGGGGGCTACAATGAGCAGTTCTTC
.	.	TRBV18	TRBJ2-2	CASSPYTGMVGTGELFF	TGTGCCAGCTCACCCTACACAGGGATGGTCGGCACCGGGGAGCTGTTTTTT
.	.	TRBV5-8	TRBJ2-1	CASRAVVSYNEQFF	TGTGCCAGCAGAGCGGTAGTCTCCTACAATGAGCAGTTCTTC
.	once	TRBV3-1/TRBV3-2	TRBJ1-4	CASSQRAVDEKLFF	TGTGCCAGCAGCCAGAGGGCGGTAGATGAAAAACTGTTTTTT
TRBD1	.	TRBV28	TRBJ1-2	CASSLGQGTAGYTF	TGTGCCAGCAGTTTAGGACAGGGAACGGCTGGCTACACCTTC
TRBD1	.	TRBV7-3	TRBJ2-1	CASSPQGNRDEQFF	TGTGCCAGCAGCCCACAGGGGAACAGGGATGAGCAGTTCTTC
.	few	TRBV19	TRBJ2-7	CASSAVRQLGKPYEQYF	TGTGCCAGTAGTGCCGTGAGACAGCTGGGAAAACCCTACGAGCAGTACTTC
TRBD1	.	TRBV28	TRBJ1-1	CASREQGLNTEAFF	TGTGCCAGCAGGGAACAGGGGTTGAACACTGAAGCTTTCTTT
TRBD1	few	TRBV3-1/TRBV3-2	TRBJ1-1	CASNNRGGTEAFF	TGTGCCAGCAACAACAGGGGGGGTACTGAAGCTTTCTTT
TRBD1	.	TRBV7-6	TRBJ2-7	CASSQRQGMTSSGEQYF	TGTGCCAGCAGCCAAAGACAGGGTATGACATCTTCGGGAGAGCAGTACTTC
.	.	TRBV18	TRBJ1-2	CASSPVDSYGYTF	TGTGCCAGCTCACCTGTCGACAGCTATGGCTACACCTTC
.	.	TRBV18	TRBJ1-1	CASSPEVRGRTEAFF	TGTGCCAGCTCACCGGAGGTCAGGGGTCGCACTGAAGCTTTCTTT